The 7 T cell receptor beta chains below were found in one sample sequenced in a study of blood T cells in healthy people across ages. Alongside a J-beta primer mix, a sample-barcoded 5' primer served in a second PCR lasting about 7 to 12 cycles. TCRdb ran MiXCR on the 5' RACE reads and lists one entry per CDR3 protein. The profile shows about 1,500,000 distinct CDR3 sequences, approximately 30% of them singletons. Material: blood. The receptors here all came from a woman aged 25 to 39 in good health.

V and J are TRBV10-3 and TRBJ2-6; tentative D call: TRBD2 (6 bases). Trimming cost V 6 bases and J 0 bases, with 12 bases left between them. This CDR3 is 16 amino acids long. Per the germline V gene, CDR1 is ENHRY and CDR2 is SYGVKD. The CDR3: CAIRTEGDSGANVLTF. For the CDR3, the DNA is TGTGCCATCAGGACGGAGGGTGACTCTGGGGCCAACGTCCTGACTTTC.

This chain uses TRBV7-9 with TRBJ1-5; a weak D match, TRBD1 (5 bases). With 5 bases removed from V and 1 base from J, the gap between germline ends came to 9 bases. Germline V gene sequence: CDR1 SEHNR, CDR2 FQNEAQ (reference sequence). CDR3 length: 14 residues. CDR3 amino acids: CASSTTESNQPQHF. CDR3 nucleotide sequence: TGTGCCAGCAGCACGACAGAGAGCAATCAGCCCCAGCATTTT.

This chain connects TRBV29-1 to TRBJ2-3, with 8 bases matching TRBD1. Germline CDR1 SQVTM, CDR2 ANQGSEA. The length of the CDR3 is 14 residues. The trim removed 5 bases at V and 4 bases at J, leaving 8 bases unmatched. CDR3 region: CSVHRAGGPDTQYF. CDR3 bases: TGCAGCGTTCATCGGGCAGGGGGCCCAGATACGCAGTATTTT.

This clonotype came up a few times. In nucleotides, the CDR3 is TGTGCCAGCAGCGTAACAGCGGGAGGGATGCAAGAGACCCAGTACTTC. It encodes CASSVTAGGMQETQYF. This chain joins TRBV9 and TRBJ2-5; 10 positions agree with TRBD2. This CDR3 comprises 16 residues. Trimming at V came to 1 base and at J to 2 bases, leaving 5 bases not matched to a gene. The germline gives CDR1 SGDLS, CDR2 YYNGEE.

There are many counts of this clonotype. V and J are TRBV12-3 or TRBV12-4 and TRBJ2-5; 8 bases fit TRBD1. With the DNA end fitting TRBJ2-7 better, the J assignment may be wrong. CDR3 length equals 13 residues. CDR3 loop: CASSLYRGSEQYF. CDR3 DNA sequence: TGTGCCAGCAGTTTATACAGGGGGAGCGAGCAGTACTTC.

The chain employs TRBV20-1 and TRBJ1-2; TRBD1 agrees at 9 bases. Germline V gives CDR1 DFQATT, CDR2 SNEGSKA (reference sequence). This CDR3 has 14 residues. V was pared by 3 bases and J by 8 bases, with 10 bases of the junction left unmatched. In DNA, the CDR3 is TGCAGTGCTAGCGCCCCGGGGGACAGGGAAGGCTACACCTTC. This encodes CSASAPGDREGYTF.

This clonotype was seen at least ten times. The V gene is TRBV5-1, the J gene TRBJ2-7; 9 bases match TRBD1. The CDR3 covers 13 residues. J gave up 6 bases and V 6 bases, and 7 bases lay outside the gene matches. Per germline, CDR1 SGHRS and CDR2 YFSETQ. DNA for the CDR3: TGCGCCAGCACCCGGGACAGGGATGGCGAGCAGTACTTC. Translation gives CASTRDRDGEQYF.